This TCR beta chain is drawn from a study of shared clonotypes between healthy human individuals. Sequencing was performed with immunoSEQ multiplex PCR; in TCRdb, only in-frame clones are kept and a portion is missing. The data hold more than 400,000 clones, with about 72% observed a single time. Germline V CDR1 and CDR2: LNHDA, SQIVND (reference sequence). This CDR3 region has 15 residues. V trimming: 5 bases; J trimming: 2 bases; junction bases outside the gene matches: 5. This clone occurred a few times. The sequencing sample was made of PBMCs. The chain combines TRBV19 with TRBJ1-5; 8 bases align to TRBD1. The source of this sequence is a woman aged 40 to 50 in good health. Some clones in this sample may be carry-over from other donors' samples. In nucleotides, the CDR3 is TGTGCCAGTAGTGACAGGGGATGGGGCAATCAGCCCCAGCATTTT. Translated, it gives CASSDRGWGNQPQHF. The variable domain in full, with the rest retrieved from reference TRBV19 and TRBJ1-5, is DGGITQSPKYLFRKEGQNVTLSCEQNLNHDAMYWYRQDPGQGLRLIYYSQIVNDFQKGDIAEGYSVSREKKESFPLTVTSAQKNPTAFYLCASSDRGWGNQPQHFGDGTRLSIL.